The 17 T cell receptor beta chains listed next were all sequenced from one sample in a study of T-cell reconstitution after alpha-beta-depleted transplantation in children. Preparing the TCRbeta library involved the use of unique molecular identifiers. TCRdb reprocessed the PCR reads with MiXCR, giving one entry per CDR3 protein. This repertoire shows some 490,000 distinct CDR3 sequences, roughly an eighth found once; its top ten account for 5% to 6%. The source material was PBMCs from the stem cell graft donor, sampled from the stem cell graft. These receptors were obtained from a human donor who donated a stem cell graft to a child with combined immunodeficiency.

This clonotype has a handful of counts. The chain combines TRBV30 with TRBJ2-3; a possible D gene is TRBD2 (6 bases). The germline V and J ends were trimmed by 2 bases and 5 bases, with 14 bases remaining between them. CDR1 GTSNPN and CDR2 SVGIG come from the germline V gene (reference sequence). The CDR3 totals 14 residues. CDR3 coding DNA: TGTGCCTGGAGTCTAGGCAGGGAGGTAGATACGCAGTATTTT. Translation gives CAWSLGREVDTQYF.

Only a few counts were recorded for this clonotype. The chain employs TRBV4-3 and TRBJ1-6; possibly TRBD1 for D (5 bases). V was shortened by 0 bases and J by 2 bases, with 14 bases between the two germline ends. There are 18 residues in the CDR3. Germline V gene lookup returns CDR1 LGHNA and CDR2 YSLEER. The CDR3 loop is CASSQDGGRGTYNSPLHF. CDR3 DNA sequence: TGCGCCAGCAGCCAAGATGGGGGAAGAGGGACCTATAATTCACCCCTCCACTTT.

The chain has TRBV11-1 and TRBJ2-1; 12 bases line up with TRBD2. Trimming took 7 bases from V and 7 from J; bases not matched to a gene: 11. CDR1 SGHAT and CDR2 FQDESV come from the germline V gene (reference sequence). The CDR3 is made up of 16 amino acids. As DNA, the CDR3 is TGTGCCAGCACCTCTCTAGCGGGGGGGCCTGGTAATGAGCAGTTCTTC. Amino acids: CASTSLAGGPGNEQFF. Filled out from reference TRBV11-1 and TRBJ2-1, the complete variable domain reads EAEVAQSPRYKITEKSQAVAFWCDPISGHATLYWYRQILGQGPELLVQFQDESVVDDSQLPKDRFSAERLKGVDSTLKIQPAELGDSAMYLCASTSLAGGPGNEQFFGPGTRLTVL.

V gene TRBV12-3 or TRBV12-4 combines with J gene TRBJ2-1, with 9 bases lining up with TRBD1. There are 13 residues in the CDR3. V shed 11 bases, J shed 4 bases, and the junction held 6 bases outside the gene matches. For the CDR3, the DNA is TGTGCCTCTACAGGGGGCCTTTACAATGAGCAGTTCTTC. Encoded protein: CASTGGLYNEQFF.

This clonotype came up a few times. Written as DNA, the CDR3 is TGTGCCAGCAGCTCCGATATGGGCTACGAGCAGTACTTC. This codes for CASSSDMGYEQYF. The chain joins TRBV7-2 to TRBJ2-7; D gene unclear. Trimming pared 4 bases from V and 3 bases from J, leaving 10 bases between. CDR1 and CDR2 from the germline V gene are SGHTA and FQGNSA. The CDR3 consists of 13 residues.

This clonotype occurred a few times. The chain carries TRBV4-3 and TRBJ2-6; 8 nucleotides agree with TRBD1. The CDR3 has 18 amino acids. Germline V gene data show CDR1 as LGHNA and CDR2 as YSLEER. With 5 bases clipped from V and 0 bases from J, the junction kept 9 bases outside the gene matches. The CDR3 protein is CASSSTGTGASGANVLTF. The CDR3, as DNA: TGCGCCAGCAGCTCAACCGGGACAGGAGCCTCTGGGGCCAACGTCCTGACTTTC.

This clonotype appeared a few times. The J gene is TRBJ2-7, the V gene TRBV6-2 or TRBV6-3; D not resolved. CDR3 length: 13 residues. Per the germline V gene, CDR1 is MNHEY and CDR2 is SVGEGT. Trimming cost V 1 base and J 2 bases, with 6 bases left between them. The CDR3 DNA reads TGTGCCAGCAGTTACTACCTAGCCTACGAGCAGTACTTC. Protein product: CASSYYLAYEQYF.

The chain joins TRBV25-1 to TRBJ1-3; D may be TRBD1 (5 bases). Trimming took off 3 bases at V and 3 bases at J, with 12 bases between the two ends. Per the germline V gene, CDR1 is MGHDK and CDR2 is SYGVNS. The CDR3 length is 15 residues. This CDR3 is CASSEGGLSGNTIYF. The CDR3 DNA reads TGTGCCAGCAGTGAGGGGGGACTAAGTGGAAACACCATATATTTT.

The chain is built from TRBV5-5 and TRBJ2-7; D not resolved. CDR3 length: 14 residues. The ends were cut back, 0 bases at V and 4 bases at J, with 11 bases in the middle. Per the germline V gene, CDR1 is SGHKS and CDR2 is YYEKEE (reference sequence). CDR3 region: CASSLGIGEYEQYF. In DNA form, the CDR3 reads TGTGCCAGCAGCTTGGGAATTGGCGAATACGAGCAGTACTTC.

This clonotype was seen a handful of times. This sequence joins TRBV30 and TRBJ1-1; D remains ambiguous. Looked up from germline, CDR1 is GTSNPN and CDR2 is SVGIG (reference sequence). CDR3 length: 13 amino acids. With 0 bases removed from V and 0 bases from J, the gap between germline ends came to 5 bases. Here the CDR3 reads CAWSVTLNTEAFF. The CDR3 nucleotides are TGTGCCTGGAGTGTAACGTTGAACACTGAAGCTTTCTTT.

This clonotype was seen only a few times. The CDR3 bases are TGCAGTGCTATCCCCTCAAGTGGCTACACCTTC. Translating it yields CSAIPSSGYTF. The chain employs TRBV20-1 and TRBJ1-2; D gene uncertain. The CDR3 sequence is 11 residues long. The germline gives CDR1 DFQATT, CDR2 SNEGSKA (reference sequence). Trimming cost V 4 bases and J 7 bases, with 10 bases left between them.

This clonotype was detected ten times or more. The J gene is TRBJ1-2, the V gene TRBV12-3 or TRBV12-4; TRBD1 matches 8 bases. CDR3 length: 14 residues. The V gene end was trimmed by 3 bases and the J gene end by 6 bases; junction bases not matched to a gene: 6. The CDR3 loop reads CASSFSRTGNGYTF. CDR3 DNA sequence: TGTGCCAGCAGTTTTTCCAGGACAGGGAATGGCTACACCTTC.

The chain recombines TRBV4-2 with TRBJ2-5; 10 bases are shared with TRBD1. The CDR3 extends over 15 amino acids. V gave up 3 bases and J gave up 0 bases; unmatched junction bases: 1. The germline CDR1 and CDR2 sequences are LGHNA and YNFKEQ. The CDR3 spells CASSQDRGNQETQYF. For the CDR3, the DNA is TGTGCCAGCAGCCAGGACAGGGGGAACCAAGAGACCCAGTACTTC.

This clonotype was found a few times. The chain is built from TRBV11-1 and TRBJ2-1; a weak D match, TRBD2 (7 bases). Trimming stripped 5 bases from V and 3 bases from J, with 17 bases between. The CDR3 has 16 residues. Germline V gives CDR1 SGHAT, CDR2 FQDESV (reference sequence). This chain's CDR3 is CASSAPRGAGYNEQFF. The CDR3 region has the DNA TGTGCCAGCAGCGCACCCCGGGGGGCGGGCTACAATGAGCAGTTCTTC. Based on the CDR3 plus reference TRBV11-1 and TRBJ2-1, the full variable domain is EAEVAQSPRYKITEKSQAVAFWCDPISGHATLYWYRQILGQGPELLVQFQDESVVDDSQLPKDRFSAERLKGVDSTLKIQPAELGDSAMYLCASSAPRGAGYNEQFFGPGTRLTVL.

This clonotype was found a few times. The chain recombines TRBV20-1 with TRBJ2-2; 14 positions agree with TRBD2. The germline V gene encodes CDR1 DFQATT and CDR2 SNEGSKA (reference sequence). V lost 3 bases to trimming and J lost 0 bases; unmatched junction nucleotides: 0. This CDR3 region has 16 residues. The chain's CDR3 is CSARTSGGANTGELFF. The DNA of the CDR3 is TGCAGTGCTAGGACTAGCGGGGGGGCGAACACCGGGGAGCTGTTTTTT.

The chain couples TRBV12-3 or TRBV12-4 to TRBJ1-2; 7 nucleotides agree with TRBD1. Trimming took 5 bases from V and 5 from J; bases not matched to a gene: 8. This CDR3 has 14 residues. The CDR3 region has the DNA TGTGCCAGCAGTCACGGGGACAGAGGATATGGCTACACCTTC. Translating it yields CASSHGDRGYGYTF.

The CDR3 DNA sequence: TGTGCCAGCAGCTTATCGGCATTGGAGCAGTACTTC. Translation: CASSLSALEQYF. This rearrangement joins TRBV11-2 to TRBJ2-7; D gene uncertain. V was cut by 2 bases and J by 7 bases, with 9 bases left in between. CDR1 is SGHAT, CDR2 FQNNGV, per germline. The CDR3 spans 12 residues.